The present entry profiles one T cell receptor beta chain with its context. Repertoires were generated with immunoSEQ multiplex PCR, while TCRdb's copy carries only in-frame clones and drops some. The sample lists around 150,000 clones, approximately 90% occurring once. The CDR3 is made up of 13 amino acids. J was trimmed by 4 bases and V by 4 bases; bases with no gene match: 4. Germline V gene lookup returns CDR1 SGHRS and CDR2 YFSETQ. This record comes from a study of blood T cell repertoires in COVID-19. Study-level information: Acute and convalescent COVID-19 specimens originated in the United States, Italy and Spain.

The sequenced material came from peripheral blood. The clonotype originates from a woman in her sixties or seventies with active or convalescent COVID-19. The chain combines TRBV5-1 with TRBJ1-2, with 7 positions matching TRBD1. The CDR3 coding sequence is TGCGCCAGCAGCCGGGACAGACTCTATGGCTACACCTTC. It specifies CASSRDRLYGYTF.